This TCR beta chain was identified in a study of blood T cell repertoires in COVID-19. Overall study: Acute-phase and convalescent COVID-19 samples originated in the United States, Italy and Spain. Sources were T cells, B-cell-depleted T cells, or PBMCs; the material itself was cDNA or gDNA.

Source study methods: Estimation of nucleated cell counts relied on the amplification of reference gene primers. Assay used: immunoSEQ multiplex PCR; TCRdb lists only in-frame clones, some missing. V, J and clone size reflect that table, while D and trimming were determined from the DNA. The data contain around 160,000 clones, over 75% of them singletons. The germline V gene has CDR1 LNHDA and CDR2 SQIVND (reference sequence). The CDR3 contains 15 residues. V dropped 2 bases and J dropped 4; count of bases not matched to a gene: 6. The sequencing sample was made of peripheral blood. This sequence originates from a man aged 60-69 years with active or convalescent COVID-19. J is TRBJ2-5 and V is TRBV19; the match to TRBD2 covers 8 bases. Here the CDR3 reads CASSIKSGRAETQYF. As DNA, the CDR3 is TGTGCCAGTAGTATAAAGAGCGGGAGAGCAGAGACCCAGTACTTC.